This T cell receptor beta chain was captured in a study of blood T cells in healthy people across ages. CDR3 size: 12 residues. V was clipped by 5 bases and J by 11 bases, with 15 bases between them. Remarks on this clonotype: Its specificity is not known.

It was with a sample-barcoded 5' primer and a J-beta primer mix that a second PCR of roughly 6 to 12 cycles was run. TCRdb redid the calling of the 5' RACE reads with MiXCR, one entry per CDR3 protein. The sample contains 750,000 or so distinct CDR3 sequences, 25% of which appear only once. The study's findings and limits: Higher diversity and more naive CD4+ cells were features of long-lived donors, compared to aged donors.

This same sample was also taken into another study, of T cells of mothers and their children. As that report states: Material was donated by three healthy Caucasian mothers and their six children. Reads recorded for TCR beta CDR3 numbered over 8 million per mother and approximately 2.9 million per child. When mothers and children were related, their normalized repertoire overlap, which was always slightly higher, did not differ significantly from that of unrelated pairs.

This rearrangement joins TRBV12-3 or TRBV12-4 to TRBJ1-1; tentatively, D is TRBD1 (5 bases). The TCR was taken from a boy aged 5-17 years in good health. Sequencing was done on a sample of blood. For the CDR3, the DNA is TGTGCCAGCAGTCCTCCGGGGCTTGGGGCTTTCTTT. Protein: CASSPPGLGAFF.